This entry features one T cell receptor (beta chain) sequence. This entry is derived from a study of PD-L1 blockade in urothelial cancer. Repertoires were generated with immunoSEQ multiplex PCR, while TCRdb's copy carries only in-frame clones and drops some. The table includes about 72,000 clones, less than 90% detected once. The CDR3 contains 14 residues. V gave up 4 bases and J gave up 5 bases, with 14 bases separating them. Germline V lookup: CDR1 MDHEN, CDR2 SYDVKM. The clonotype originates from an older man with urothelial cancer. The genes are TRBV28 and TRBJ2-5; D possibly corresponds to TRBD2 (5 bases). The sample was PBMCs, taken around atezolizumab (anti-PD-L1) treatment. This chain's CDR3 is CASSSPGSGETQYF. In DNA, the CDR3 is TGTGCCAGCAGTTCCCCGGGGTCGGGGGAGACCCAGTACTTC. Drawing the rest from reference TRBV28 and TRBJ2-5, the complete variable domain is DVKVTQSSRYLVKRTGEKVFLECVQDMDHENMFWYRQDPGLGLRLIYFSYDVKMKEKGDIPEGYSVSREKKERFSLILESASTNQTSMYLCASSSPGSGETQYFGPGTRLLVL.